This T cell receptor beta chain was identified during a study of T cell repertoires in cytomegalovirus infection. There are a few counts of this clonotype. Its cognate antigen is unknown. The V end was cut by 6 bases, the J end by 2 bases, with 7 bases between. Germline V gene data show CDR1 as SGHAT and CDR2 as FQNNGV. This CDR3 contains 12 residues. One entry per CDR3 protein results from TCRdb running MiXCR on the reads. Of about 340,000 distinct CDR3 sequences in the sample, roughly 28% were seen once. This chain connects TRBV11-2 to TRBJ2-5; maybe TRBD2 (5 bases). Sequencing used cultured PBMCs, obtained from culture after CMV antigen stimulation. This receptor was identified in a human donor in good health (CMV status not recorded). Some clones in this sample may be carry-over from other donors' samples. The CDR3 nucleotides read TGTGCCAGCAGAGGGAGACAAGAGACCCAGTACTTC. Translation: CASRGRQETQYF.